This T cell receptor (beta chain) is from a study of T cell repertoires in cytomegalovirus infection. TCRdb fed the reads into MiXCR, producing one record per CDR3 protein. The profile shows roughly 920,000 distinct CDR3 sequences, roughly 30% of them singletons. The CDR3 is 14 residues long. CDR1 is MDHEN, CDR2 SYDVKM, per germline. Losses at the gene ends were 2 bases for V and 5 bases for J; bases not matched to a gene: 5. A note on this clonotype: Its specificity is unknown.

V is TRBV28 and J is TRBJ2-5; 7 nucleotides line up with TRBD1. The specimen was cultured CD8+ T cells from PBMCs, collected from culture after CMV antigen stimulation. The receptor comes from a human donor in good health (CMV status not recorded). Some clones in this sample may be carry-over from other donors' samples. As DNA, the CDR3 is TGTGCCAGCAGTTTAGGGACAGTTTTGGAGACCCAGTACTTC. It is translated as CASSLGTVLETQYF.